This section outlines one TCR beta chain sequence together with its context. Its antigen remains undetermined. The sample holds no much larger clone one base away, and base qualities are not on file. This entry is derived from a study of blood T cell repertoires in COVID-19 (TCRdb year 2020). Looking at the study overall: Collaborator samples came from the United States, Italy and Spain and covered acute and convalescent phases of COVID-19. The prospective study material was composed of cDNA or gDNA derived from T cells, B-cell-depleted T cells, or PBMCs. Deeply sampled blood TCRbeta repertoires from subjects exposed to, actively infected with, or recovered from COVID-19 were included in the dataset. The repertoires were made available in a free public database intended to serve as a resource for research on the immune response to SARS-CoV-2. The samples were drawn from two sources: the first 160 participants of the ongoing ImmuneRACE study, and 1,200 or so subjects contributed by 6 global collaborators. Nearly every sample came with metadata listing a de-identified subject ID, COVID-19 status, age in years and sex. Where available, HLA class I and class II types were taken from metadata supplied by the sample provider and were not determined by assay-based typing. Here is what the overall study found, with its caveats: The amount of clinical and demographic metadata varied by source and participant and was provided uncurated.

Each collaborating institution followed its own protocols to collect whole blood in K2EDTA tubes. For TCRbeta analysis, collaborator samples were shipped as frozen whole blood, as isolated PBMCs, or as DNA extracted from either sample type. Including cysteine and phenylalanine, the CDR3 has 16 amino acids. Only the CDR3 region is kept as DNA, spanning 48 bases read in frame from base 1. CDR1 and CDR2 (KGHSH, LQKENI) derive from the germline V gene. Clipping removes 2 bases from V and 0 bases from J, with 3 as the unmatched junction base count. The immunoSEQ Assay, a bias-controlled multiplex PCR, was used to amplify TCRbeta CDR3 regions from genomic DNA. Per the authors' processing: The number of nucleated cells in each sample was estimated from the amplification of reference gene primers within the assay. Sequence reads were collapsed and filtered to measure the absolute abundance of every unique TCRbeta CDR3 rearrangement. For each sample, productive Simpson clonality was calculated as the square root of Simpson's diversity index over productive rearrangements. Imported from immuneACCESS, the table was reduced by TCRdb to in-frame sequences with V and J called. These copies leave out some clones; in studies compared against another copy, an unresolved V gene accounts for under half, and the cause of the remainder is not known. V, J and clone size reflect that table, while D and trimming were determined from the DNA. In this sample the table shows approximately 69,000 clones, around four fifths of which occur a single time. 15% to 20% of the sample rests with the top ten.

The receptor chain draws on TRBV18 and TRBJ1-3; TRBD1 agrees with 8 junctional bases. Sequencing was carried out using peripheral blood. This sequence originates from a woman older than 75 with acute or convalescent COVID-19. The bases are TGTGCCAGCTCACCAGGGACAGGTAGCTCTGGAAACACCATATATTTT. Translated, it reads CASSPGTGSSGNTIYF.